These 19 T cell receptor beta chains share one sample of origin, sequenced in a study of shared clonotypes between healthy human individuals (dated by TCRdb to about 2020). The library was generated by the immunoSEQ multiplex PCR assay. The table was pulled from immuneACCESS by TCRdb, which kept in-frame rearrangements only. Such tables lose some clones; where checked, under half of the loss comes from unresolved V genes, and the rest has no known cause. This sample lists around 120,000 clones; just over 65% were detected once. Almost 25% of the sample comes from the top ten. The sample taken for sequencing was memory CD8+ T cells sorted from blood. Read against the paper, the sample's cell subset or site label means: CD45RO+ cells pooled with CCR7-negative TemRA cells. The receptor source for this set is a woman between 25 and 40 years old in good health.

This clone is categorized as medium-sized. CDR3 sequence reads: CASSELADTGELFF. CDR3 coding DNA: TGTGCCAGCAGTGAACTAGCGGACACCGGGGAGCTGTTTTTT. The chain couples TRBV6-1 to TRBJ2-2, with 7 bases lining up with TRBD2. This CDR3 is 14 amino acids long. Germline CDR1 and CDR2: MNHNS and SASEGT. V lost 2 bases, J lost 3 bases, and 0 bases stayed unmatched.

In DNA form, the CDR3 reads TGCGCCAGCAGCTTGAAATCGATTGGGGCAGGGGGAAGAGACGAAAAACTGTTTTTT. Amino acid sequence: CASSLKSIGAGGRDEKLFF. The gene calls are TRBV5-1 and TRBJ1-4; 7 bases match TRBD1. The CDR3 runs 19 residues. The germline CDR1 and CDR2 sequences are SGHRS and YFSETQ. V trimming: 1 base; J trimming: 8 bases; junction bases outside the gene matches: 20.

The chain joins TRBV29-1 to TRBJ1-2; D may be TRBD1 (5 bases). Deletions cut 3 bases from V and 3 bases from J, with 11 bases between. The CDR3 has 13 residues. Germline V gives CDR1 SQVTM, CDR2 ANQGSEA. The CDR3 protein is CSVEERGYYGYTF. The CDR3 DNA reads TGCAGCGTTGAGGAGAGGGGATACTATGGCTACACCTTC.

This chain uses TRBV5-1 with TRBJ2-7, with 9 nucleotides matching TRBD1. With 0 bases clipped from V and 5 bases from J, the junction kept 6 bases outside the gene matches. This CDR3 spans 15 amino acids. Germline lookup yields CDR1 SGHRS and CDR2 YFSETQ. This CDR3 is CASSLDWDRVHEQYF. CDR3 DNA: TGCGCCAGCAGCTTGGACTGGGACAGGGTCCACGAGCAGTACTTC.

V is TRBV6-1 and J is TRBJ1-5, with TRBD1 matching over 9 bases. V lost 9 bases to trimming and J lost 0 bases; unmatched junction nucleotides: 3. The CDR3 has 14 amino acids. The V gene's germline CDR1 is MNHNS and CDR2 SASEGT. CDR3: CASQTGGSNQPQHF. CDR3 DNA: TGTGCCAGTCAGACAGGGGGTAGCAATCAGCCCCAGCATTTT.

This clone came up once. V is TRBV28 and J is TRBJ2-7, with 8 bases aligning to TRBD1. V gave up 2 bases and J gave up 3 bases; unmatched junction bases: 15. The CDR3 consists of 18 residues. CDR1 and CDR2 (germline): MDHEN, SYDVKM. The CDR3 here is CASSLPLKDRGYHYEQYF. The CDR3 DNA reads TGTGCCAGCAGTTTACCGCTCAAAGACAGGGGATACCACTACGAGCAGTACTTC.

V gene TRBV5-1 combines with J gene TRBJ2-1; unclear D gene. The CDR3 is 15 residues long. V dropped 4 bases and J dropped 1 base, with 12 bases sitting between them. CDR1 is SGHRS, CDR2 YFSETQ, per germline. CDR3 DNA: TGCGCCAGCAGCGTAGACACGTCGTCCTACAATGAGCAGTTCTTC. Its protein product is CASSVDTSSYNEQFF.

This clone was seen more than once but under ten times. This chain uses TRBV5-5 with TRBJ2-7; no clear D. The CDR3 is made up of 12 amino acids. Germline CDR1 SGHKS, CDR2 YYEKEE (reference sequence). Trimming took 5 bases from V and 4 from J, leaving 10 bases between them. Here the CDR3 reads CASSLVGYEQYF. CDR3 sequence (DNA): TGTGCCAGCAGTCTAGTAGGGTACGAGCAGTACTTC.

V is TRBV6-5 and J is TRBJ2-7; D possibly corresponds to TRBD2 (6 bases). The CDR3 runs 14 residues. Per the germline V gene, CDR1 is MNHEY and CDR2 is SVGAGI. The V end lost 6 bases, the J end lost 0 bases, and 12 bases lay between the germline ends. The CDR3 loop is CASRRDFSSYEQYF. For the CDR3, the DNA is TGTGCCAGCAGAAGGGACTTCTCCTCCTACGAGCAGTACTTC.

The chain is built from TRBV7-2 and TRBJ2-1, with a possible D match to TRBD1 (5 bases). V gave up 4 bases and J gave up 12 bases, with 19 bases separating them. Per germline, CDR1 SGHTA and CDR2 FQGNSA. The CDR3 has 14 amino acids. The CDR3 nucleotides are TGTGCCAGCAGCTCACAGCAGGGCGCTGTTGGGCAGTTCTTC. As protein: CASSSQQGAVGQFF. Based on the CDR3 plus reference TRBV7-2 and TRBJ2-1, the full variable domain is GAGVSQSPSNKVTEKGKDVELRCDPISGHTALYWYRQSLGQGLEFLIYFQGNSAPDKSGLPSDRFSAERTGGSVSTLTIQRTQQEDSAVYLCASSSQQGAVGQFFGPGTRLTVL.

This chain joins TRBV28 and TRBJ1-2; the D is unclear. The CDR3 spans 16 residues. CDR1 is MDHEN and CDR2 is SYDVKM in the germline V gene. The germline V and J ends were trimmed by 3 bases and 1 base, with 15 bases remaining between them. CDR3 loop: CASSFEYRDSNYGYTF. The DNA for the CDR3 is TGTGCCAGCAGTTTTGAATACCGGGATAGTAACTATGGCTACACCTTC.

The chain combines TRBV14 with TRBJ2-1; D could derive from TRBD1 or TRBD2 (5 bases each). V gave up 1 base and J gave up 5 bases, with 21 bases separating them. Germline V CDR1 and CDR2: SGHDN, FVKESK. This CDR3 spans 18 amino acids. The CDR3 DNA reads as TGTGCCAGCAGCCAAGGGACACTAACGGGATGGACCCACAATGAGCAGTTCTTC. This sequence encodes CASSQGTLTGWTHNEQFF.

The chain links TRBV11-2 to TRBJ2-7; the D is unclear. The V gene's germline CDR1 is SGHAT and CDR2 FQNNGV. Between the trimmed V and J ends, which lost 0 bases and 2 bases, there was a span of 5 bases. The CDR3 extends over 13 amino acids. In DNA, the CDR3 is TGTGCCAGCAGCTTAGAGCCGGCCTACGAGCAGTACTTC. Its protein product is CASSLEPAYEQYF.

The chain carries TRBV27 and TRBJ2-7; 12 bases agree with TRBD1. The V gene's germline CDR1 is MNHEY and CDR2 SMNVEV (reference sequence). The CDR3 is 17 amino acids. Trimming cost V 6 bases and J 5 bases; bases outside gene matches: 14. The CDR3 loop is CASRQNARDRGLNEQYF. The CDR3 DNA reads TGTGCCAGCAGACAAAATGCCCGGGACAGGGGGCTCAACGAGCAGTACTTC.

The V call is TRBV5-4, the J call TRBJ2-3; possible D gene TRBD1, 6 bases. Germline V CDR1 and CDR2: SGHNT, YYREEE (reference sequence). The CDR3 loop spans 17 amino acids. V gave up 5 bases and J gave up 0 bases, with 19 bases separating them. CDR3 region: CASRTRDIRHSTDTQYF. The CDR3, as DNA: TGTGCCAGCAGAACCCGGGACATCCGACATAGCACAGATACGCAGTATTTT.

The chain employs TRBV7-9 and TRBJ2-1; TRBD1 matches 7 bases. With 1 base clipped from V and 9 bases from J, the junction kept 6 bases outside the gene matches. The CDR3 has 14 residues. Germline loops: CDR1 SEHNR, CDR2 FQNEAQ (reference sequence). The CDR3 sequence is CASSLGGQSSEQFF. DNA for the CDR3: TGTGCCAGCAGCTTAGGGGGACAGTCTAGTGAGCAGTTCTTC.

This clone was detected a few times. The chain recombines TRBV6-6 with TRBJ1-1, with TRBD1 matching over 7 bases. The CDR3 has 15 residues. Looked up from germline, CDR1 is MNHNY and CDR2 is SVGAGI (reference sequence). The V segment lost 6 bases and the J segment 5 bases; nucleotides outside the gene matches: 12. The CDR3 DNA reads TGTGCCAGCAGCTTAGAAGGGGGCGCGGAGACTGAAGCTTTCTTT. Its translation is CASSLEGGAETEAFF.

The V call is TRBV5-1, the J call TRBJ2-7; D is unresolved. Trimming shortened V by 9 bases and J by 4 bases, and 14 bases separated the two germline ends. The CDR3 extends over 12 amino acids. Germline V CDR1 and CDR2: SGHRS, YFSETQ. CDR3 sequence reads: CATLVLPYEQYF. The CDR3 bases are TGCGCCACCTTGGTACTGCCTTACGAGCAGTACTTC.

The V and J genes are TRBV11-2 and TRBJ2-1; TRBD2 agrees at 12 bases. CDR3 length equals 15 residues. Germline lookup yields CDR1 SGHAT and CDR2 FQNNGV. Germline trimming cut 6 bases from V and 5 bases from J; bases unmatched to any gene: 5. The CDR3 nucleotides read TGTGCCAGCAGAGGACTAGCGGGAAGGAACAATGAGCAGTTCTTC. This gives the protein CASRGLAGRNNEQFF.